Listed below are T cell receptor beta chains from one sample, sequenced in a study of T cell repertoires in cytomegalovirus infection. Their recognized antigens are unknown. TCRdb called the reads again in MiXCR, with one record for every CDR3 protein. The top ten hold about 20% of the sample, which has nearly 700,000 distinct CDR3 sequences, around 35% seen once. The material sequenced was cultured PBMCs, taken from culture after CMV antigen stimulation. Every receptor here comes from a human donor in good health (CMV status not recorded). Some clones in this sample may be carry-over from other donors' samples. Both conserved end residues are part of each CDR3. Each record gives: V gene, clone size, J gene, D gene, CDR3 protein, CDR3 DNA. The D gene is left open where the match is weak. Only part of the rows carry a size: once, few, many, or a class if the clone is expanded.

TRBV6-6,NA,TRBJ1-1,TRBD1,CASSDEGAHTEAFF,TGTGCCAGCAGTGACGAGGGGGCGCATACTGAAGCTTTCTTT
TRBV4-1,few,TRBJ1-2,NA,CASSQPGTNYGYTF,TGCGCCAGCAGCCAACCCGGGACTAACTATGGCTACACCTTC
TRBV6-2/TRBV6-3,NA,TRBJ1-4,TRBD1,CASSFQGAQEKLFF,TGTGCCAGCAGTTTCCAGGGGGCGCAAGAAAAACTGTTTTTT
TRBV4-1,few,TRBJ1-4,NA,CASSQEGGENEKLFF,TGCGCCAGCAGCCAGGAAGGAGGGGAGAATGAAAAACTGTTTTTT
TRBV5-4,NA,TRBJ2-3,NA,CASSLDKYSTDTQYF,TGTGCCAGCAGCTTGGACAAGTATAGCACAGATACGCAGTATTTT
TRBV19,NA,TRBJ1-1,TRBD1,CASRWDRGPLTEAFF,TGTGCCAGTAGATGGGACAGGGGACCGCTTACTGAAGCTTTCTTT
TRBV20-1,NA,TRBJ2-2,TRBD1,CSARPSGTANTGELFF,TGCAGTGCTAGACCCTCCGGGACAGCGAACACCGGGGAGCTGTTTTTT
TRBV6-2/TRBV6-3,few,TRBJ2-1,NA,CASILPGGSYNEQFF,TGTGCCAGCATCCTTCCCGGGGGCTCCTACAATGAGCAGTTCTTC
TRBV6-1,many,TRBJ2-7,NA,CASSGTSSYEQYF,TGTGCCAGCAGTGGTACGAGCTCCTACGAGCAGTACTTC
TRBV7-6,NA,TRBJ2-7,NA,CASSLAGFGPYEQYF,TGTGCCAGCAGCTTAGCCGGCTTTGGCCCCTACGAGCAGTACTTC
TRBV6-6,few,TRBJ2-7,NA,CASSYFSTENYEQYF,TGTGCCAGCAGTTATTTCTCGACAGAGAACTACGAGCAGTACTTC
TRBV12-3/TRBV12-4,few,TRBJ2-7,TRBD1,CASSFLRTGAYEQYF,TGTGCCAGCAGTTTCTTACGGACAGGGGCCTACGAGCAGTACTTC